This T cell receptor beta chain came from a study of CD8 T cells in ankylosing spondylitis. Findings of the study overall: Certain motif variants had earlier been reported in reactive arthritis synovial fluid and blood.

TCRdb reprocessed the 5' RACE reads via MiXCR and lists one record per CDR3 protein. The profile covers 250,000 to 300,000 distinct CDR3 sequences, with 15% to 20% appearing a single time and roughly 7.3% taken by the ten largest. This clonotype turned up a few times. Its antigen remains unidentified. The CDR3 runs to 13 residues. Trimming removed 7 bases at V and 0 bases at J, with 9 bases between. Germline V gene lookup returns CDR1 MGHRA and CDR2 YSYEKL. Specimen: blood, either unsorted or a sorted T cell fraction (not recorded which). The chain carries TRBV4-1 and TRBJ1-2; D is uncertain. The receptor was isolated from a male donor with ankylosing spondylitis or in good health (not recorded which). The CDR3 nucleotides read TGCGCCAGCACCCGGGATGCTAACTATGGCTACACCTTC. This sequence encodes CASTRDANYGYTF.